The 7 T cell receptor beta chains below were found in one sample sequenced in a study of human T cells and chemical hapten exposure. The time point is: patch test 1, 2 weeks after DPC sensitization. Treatment indicated: therapeutic diphenylcyclopropenone sensitization with weekly scalp DPC. One entry per CDR3 protein, called by TCRdb with MiXCR from the RACE reads. In the table there are about 120,000 distinct CDR3 sequences, roughly 15% of which are singletons. The sample was whole blood, taken in connection with sensitization to the hapten diphenylcyclopropenone (DPC). These receptor sequences come from a man aged 18 to 29 with alopecia areata. Some clones in this sample may be carry-over from other donors' samples.

This clonotype has a handful of counts. The chain links TRBV12-3 or TRBV12-4 to TRBJ2-3; D remains ambiguous. The V end lost 3 bases, the J end lost 10 bases, and 17 bases lay between the germline ends. The CDR3 is 14 residues long. Here the CDR3 reads CASSLASLKEPQYF. The CDR3 nucleotides read TGTGCCAGCAGTTTGGCTAGTCTAAAAGAACCGCAGTATTTT.

This clonotype turned up a few times. The genes are TRBV2 and TRBJ1-2; D unresolved. The CDR3 contains 13 residues. Germline CDR1 is SNHLY and CDR2 is FYNNEI. Trimming cost V 6 bases and J 8 bases, with 16 bases left between them. CDR3 DNA sequence: TGTGCCAGCAGCCACAATGGTCCAAGCGGCTACACCTTC. This encodes CASSHNGPSGYTF.

This clonotype was seen a few times. This rearrangement joins TRBV20-1 to TRBJ2-7, with D possibly being TRBD2 (5 bases). Germline V gives CDR1 DFQATT, CDR2 SNEGSKA (reference sequence). V lost 0 bases, J lost 3 bases, and 12 bases lay in between. This CDR3 comprises 14 residues. The CDR3 protein is CSARDIGENYEQYF. As DNA, the CDR3 is TGCAGTGCTAGAGATATCGGGGAGAACTACGAGCAGTACTTC.

This chain connects TRBV7-8 to TRBJ1-1, with D possibly being TRBD1 (6 bases). This CDR3 comprises 14 residues. V shed 5 bases and J shed 0 bases, with 10 bases lying between them. Germline V gene sequence: CDR1 SGHVS, CDR2 FQNEAQ. CDR3 protein: CASSNRVLNTEAFF. CDR3 DNA: TGTGCCAGCAGCAACAGGGTATTGAACACTGAAGCTTTCTTT.

The V call is TRBV12-3 or TRBV12-4, the J call TRBJ2-7; 8 nucleotides match TRBD1. CDR3 length: 17 residues. Germline trimming cut 5 bases from V and 2 bases from J; bases unmatched to any gene: 14. The CDR3: CASSALTVTGGTYEQYF. The CDR3 nucleotides are TGTGCCAGCAGTGCATTAACTGTCACAGGGGGAACCTACGAGCAGTACTTC.

The gene calls are TRBV7-9 and TRBJ2-1, with D unresolved. Germline CDR1 reads SEHNR; CDR2 reads FQNEAQ (reference sequence). The V gene lost 2 bases and the J gene lost 1 base, with 12 bases spanning the gap. CDR3 length: 16 residues. CDR3 DNA: TGTGCCAGCAGCTTACCTGAGCCGTGGTCCTACAATGAGCAGTTCTTC. Its translation: CASSLPEPWSYNEQFF.

This clonotype occurred a few times. The rearrangement uses TRBV5-6 and TRBJ1-1; D is uncertain. This CDR3 is built from 13 residues. The germline gives CDR1 SGHDT, CDR2 YYEEEE. The ends were cut back, 0 bases at V and 7 bases at J, with 10 bases in the middle. CDR3 nucleotides: TGTGCCAGCAGCTTGGGGAGAACAGATGAAGCTTTCTTT. Translating it yields CASSLGRTDEAFF.